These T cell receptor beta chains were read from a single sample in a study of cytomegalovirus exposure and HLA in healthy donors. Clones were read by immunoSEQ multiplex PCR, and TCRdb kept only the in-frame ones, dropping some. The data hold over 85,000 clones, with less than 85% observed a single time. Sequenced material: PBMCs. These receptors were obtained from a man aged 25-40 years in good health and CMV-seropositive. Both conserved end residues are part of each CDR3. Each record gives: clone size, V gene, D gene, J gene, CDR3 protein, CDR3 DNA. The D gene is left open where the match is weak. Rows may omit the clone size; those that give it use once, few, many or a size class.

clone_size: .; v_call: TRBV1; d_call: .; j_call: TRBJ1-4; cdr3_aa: CTSSSGQGREKLFF; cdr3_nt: TGCACCAGCAGCTCGGGACAGGGTCGCGAAAAACTGTTTTTT
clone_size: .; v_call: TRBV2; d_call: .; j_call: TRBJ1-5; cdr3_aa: CASSEGTHSNQPQHF; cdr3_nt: TGTGCCAGCAGTGAGGGGACACATAGCAATCAGCCCCAGCATTTT
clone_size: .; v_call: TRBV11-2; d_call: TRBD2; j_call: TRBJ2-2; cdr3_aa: CASSLHLGGLNTGELFF; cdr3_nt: TGTGCCAGCAGCTTGCATTTGGGGGGGTTGAACACCGGGGAGCTGTTTTTT
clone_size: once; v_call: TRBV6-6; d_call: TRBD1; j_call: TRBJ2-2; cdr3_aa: CASSYGAGGSTGELFF; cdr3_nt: TGTGCCAGCAGTTACGGGGCAGGGGGCAGCACCGGGGAGCTGTTTTTT
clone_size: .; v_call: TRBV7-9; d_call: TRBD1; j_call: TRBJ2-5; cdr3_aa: CASSFGQGGRETQYF; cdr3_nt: TGTGCCAGCAGCTTCGGACAGGGCGGACGGGAGACCCAGTACTTC
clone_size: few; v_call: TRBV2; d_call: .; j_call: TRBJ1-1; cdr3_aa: CAGAGVVSTEAFF; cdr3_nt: TGTGCGGGCGCAGGGGTAGTAAGCACTGAAGCTTTCTTT
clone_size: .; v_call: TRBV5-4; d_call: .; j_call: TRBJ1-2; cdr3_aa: CASSLGQGGEYGYTF; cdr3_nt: TGTGCCAGCAGCTTGGGGCAGGGCGGCGAGTATGGCTACACCTTC
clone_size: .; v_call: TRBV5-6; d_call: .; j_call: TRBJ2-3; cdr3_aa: CASSLVRGGGGTDTQYF; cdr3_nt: TGTGCCAGCAGCTTGGTTCGAGGCGGCGGGGGCACAGATACGCAGTATTTT
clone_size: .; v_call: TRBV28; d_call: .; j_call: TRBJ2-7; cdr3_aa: CASSLWGTRGTQGEQYF; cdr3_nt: TGTGCCAGCAGTTTATGGGGGACAAGGGGCACTCAGGGCGAGCAGTACTTC
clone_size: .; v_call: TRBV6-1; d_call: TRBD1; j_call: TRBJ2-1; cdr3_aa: CASTGAGGPDEQFF; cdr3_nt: TGTGCCAGCACGGGGGCAGGGGGCCCGGATGAGCAGTTCTTC
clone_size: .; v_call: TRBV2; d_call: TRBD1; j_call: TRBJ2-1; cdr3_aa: CATTSGQGWNEQFF; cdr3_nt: TGTGCCACGACCTCCGGACAGGGGTGGAATGAGCAGTTCTTC
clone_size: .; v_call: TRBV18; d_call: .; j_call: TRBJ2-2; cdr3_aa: CASSFVERTNTGELFF; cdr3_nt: TGTGCCAGCTCATTCGTCGAGCGAACGAACACCGGGGAGCTGTTTTTT
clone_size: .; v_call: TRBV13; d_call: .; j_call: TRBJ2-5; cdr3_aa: CASSLAGSETQYF; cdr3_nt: TGTGCCAGCAGCTTAGCAGGGTCAGAGACCCAGTACTTC
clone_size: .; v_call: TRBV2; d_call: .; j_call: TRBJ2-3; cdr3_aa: CASSGGQFTDTQYF; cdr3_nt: TGTGCCAGCAGCGGCGGGCAGTTCACAGATACGCAGTATTTT
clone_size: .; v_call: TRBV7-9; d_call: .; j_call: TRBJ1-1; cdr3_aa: CASSFLDRRGTNWDTEAFF; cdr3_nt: TGTGCCAGCAGCTTCCTAGACAGGCGCGGTACGAATTGGGACACTGAAGCTTTCTTT
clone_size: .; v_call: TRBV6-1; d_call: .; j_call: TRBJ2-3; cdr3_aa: CAHRFSSTDTQYF; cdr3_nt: TGTGCCCACAGGTTTTCTAGCACAGATACGCAGTATTTT
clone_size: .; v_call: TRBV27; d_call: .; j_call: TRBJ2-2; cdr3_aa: CASSFSVGELFF; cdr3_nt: TGTGCCAGCAGTTTCTCTGTCGGGGAGCTGTTTTTT
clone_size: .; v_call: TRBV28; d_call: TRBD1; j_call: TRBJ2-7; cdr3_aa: CASGSTRDRLYGEQYF; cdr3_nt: TGTGCCAGCGGCTCAACCCGGGACAGGCTTTACGGCGAGCAGTACTTC
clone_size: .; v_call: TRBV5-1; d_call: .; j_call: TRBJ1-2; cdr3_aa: CASSLRQGASFYGYTF; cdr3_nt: TGCGCCAGCAGCTTGCGTCAAGGGGCCTCCTTCTATGGCTACACCTTC
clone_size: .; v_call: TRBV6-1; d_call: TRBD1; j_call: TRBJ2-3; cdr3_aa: CASGKTGGSTDTQYF; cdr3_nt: TGTGCCAGCGGAAAAACAGGGGGTAGCACAGATACGCAGTATTTT
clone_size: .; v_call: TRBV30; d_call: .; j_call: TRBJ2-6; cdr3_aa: CAWSLGHSGANVLTF; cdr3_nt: TGTGCCTGGAGCCTAGGCCACTCTGGGGCCAACGTCCTGACTTTC
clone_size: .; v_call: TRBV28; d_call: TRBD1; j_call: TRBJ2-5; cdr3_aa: CASRKSSGGLVSETQYF; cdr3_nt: TGTGCCAGCAGAAAATCTTCAGGGGGTTTGGTTTCAGAGACCCAGTACTTC
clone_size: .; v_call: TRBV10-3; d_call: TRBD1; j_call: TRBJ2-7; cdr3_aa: CAISEWGQGASEQYF; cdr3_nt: TGTGCCATCAGTGAATGGGGACAGGGGGCCTCCGAGCAGTACTTC
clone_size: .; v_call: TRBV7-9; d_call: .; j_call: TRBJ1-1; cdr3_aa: CASSRVTEAFF; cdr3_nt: TGTGCCAGCAGCCGGGTCACTGAAGCTTTCTTT
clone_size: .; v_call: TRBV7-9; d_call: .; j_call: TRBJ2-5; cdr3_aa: CASSSRLDQETQYF; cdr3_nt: TGTGCCAGCAGCTCCCGACTTGACCAAGAGACCCAGTACTTC
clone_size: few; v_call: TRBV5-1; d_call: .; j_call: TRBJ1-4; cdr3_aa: CASSPDGHPLNEKLFF; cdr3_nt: TGCGCCAGCAGCCCAGATGGCCACCCCCTGAATGAAAAACTGTTTTTT
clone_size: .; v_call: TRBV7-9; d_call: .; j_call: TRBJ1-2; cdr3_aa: CASSLAQGYGYTF; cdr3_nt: TGTGCCAGCAGCTTAGCACAGGGCTATGGCTACACCTTC
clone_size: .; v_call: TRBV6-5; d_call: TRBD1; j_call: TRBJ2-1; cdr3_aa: CASSYSSRGNEQFF; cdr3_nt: TGTGCCAGCAGTTACTCGAGCAGGGGGAATGAGCAGTTCTTC
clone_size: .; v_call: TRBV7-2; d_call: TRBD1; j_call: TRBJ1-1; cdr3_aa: CASSLRTGLFF; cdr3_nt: TGTGCCAGCAGCCTAAGGACAGGGCTTTTCTTT
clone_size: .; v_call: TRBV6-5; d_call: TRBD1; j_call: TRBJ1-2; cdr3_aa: CASSEEGTAKGYTF; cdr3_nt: TGTGCCAGCAGTGAAGAAGGGACAGCTAAAGGCTACACCTTC
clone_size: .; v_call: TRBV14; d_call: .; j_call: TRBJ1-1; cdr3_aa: CASSQAEITEAFF; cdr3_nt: TGTGCCAGCAGCCAAGCGGAGATCACTGAAGCTTTCTTT
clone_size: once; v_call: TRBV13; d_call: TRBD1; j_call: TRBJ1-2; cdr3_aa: CASSGRTGNPYGYTF; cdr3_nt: TGTGCCAGCAGCGGGCGGACAGGCAACCCCTATGGCTACACCTTC
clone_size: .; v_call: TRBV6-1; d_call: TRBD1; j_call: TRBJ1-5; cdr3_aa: CASSALTGGGQPQHF; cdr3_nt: TGTGCCAGCAGTGCCTTGACAGGGGGCGGTCAGCCCCAGCATTTT
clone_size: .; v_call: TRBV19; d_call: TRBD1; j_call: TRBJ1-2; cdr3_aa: CASTRTGRAYGYTF; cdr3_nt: TGTGCCAGTACCAGGACAGGGAGGGCCTATGGCTACACCTTC
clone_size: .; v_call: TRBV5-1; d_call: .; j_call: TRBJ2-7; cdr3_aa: CASSLGPVPSYEQYF; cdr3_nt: TGCGCCAGCAGCTTGGGGCCAGTTCCCTCCTACGAGCAGTACTTC
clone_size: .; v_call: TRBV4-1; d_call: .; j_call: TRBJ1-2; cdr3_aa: CASSQELRGSGYTF; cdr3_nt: TGCGCCAGCAGCCAAGAATTAAGGGGGTCTGGCTACACCTTC
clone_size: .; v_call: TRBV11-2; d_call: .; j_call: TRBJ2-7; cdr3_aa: CASTLETGHFYEQYF; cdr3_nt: TGTGCCAGCACCCTCGAGACGGGACACTTCTACGAGCAGTACTTC
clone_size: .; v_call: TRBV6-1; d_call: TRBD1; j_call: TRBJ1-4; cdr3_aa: CASNRGTEKLFF; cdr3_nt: TGTGCCAGCAACAGGGGAACTGAAAAACTGTTTTTT
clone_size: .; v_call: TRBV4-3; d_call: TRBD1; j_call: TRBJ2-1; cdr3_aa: CASSQGPGQEYNEQFF; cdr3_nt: TGCGCCAGCAGCCAGGGGCCGGGACAGGAGTACAATGAGCAGTTCTTC
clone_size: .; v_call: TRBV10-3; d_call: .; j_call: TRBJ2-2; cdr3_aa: CATADSKNTGELFF; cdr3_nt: TGTGCCACCGCCGACAGCAAGAACACCGGGGAGCTGTTTTTT
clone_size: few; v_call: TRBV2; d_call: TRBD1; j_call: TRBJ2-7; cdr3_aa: CASSGTGGGEQYF; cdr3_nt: TGTGCCAGCAGCGGGACAGGCGGCGGCGAGCAGTACTTC
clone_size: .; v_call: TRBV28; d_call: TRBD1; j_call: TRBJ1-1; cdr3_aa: CASSPPDRDITEAFF; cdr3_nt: TGTGCCAGCAGTCCCCCGGACAGGGATATCACTGAAGCTTTCTTT
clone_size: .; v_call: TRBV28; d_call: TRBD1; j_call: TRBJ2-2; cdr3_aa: CASSAFNRGQTGELFF; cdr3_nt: TGTGCCAGCAGTGCCTTCAACAGGGGGCAGACCGGGGAGCTGTTTTTT
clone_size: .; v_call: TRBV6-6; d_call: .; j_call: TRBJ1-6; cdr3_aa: CASSWGGLASRSPLHF; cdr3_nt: TGTGCCAGCAGTTGGGGGGGTCTGGCTTCGCGTTCACCCCTCCACTTT
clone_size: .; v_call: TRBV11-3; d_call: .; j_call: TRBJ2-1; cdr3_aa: CASSLDGASSYNEQFF; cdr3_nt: TGTGCCAGCAGCTTAGACGGTGCGAGCTCCTACAATGAGCAGTTCTTC
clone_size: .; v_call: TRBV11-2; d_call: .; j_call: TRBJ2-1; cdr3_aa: CASSFGRGYNEQFF; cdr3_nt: TGTGCCAGCAGCTTCGGCAGGGGCTACAATGAGCAGTTCTTC
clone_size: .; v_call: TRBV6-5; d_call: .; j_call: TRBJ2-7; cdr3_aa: CASSSNDRPYEQYF; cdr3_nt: TGTGCCAGCAGTTCCAATGACAGACCCTACGAGCAGTACTTC
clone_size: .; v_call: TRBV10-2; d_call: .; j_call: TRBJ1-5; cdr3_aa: CASSESTPEVAQHF; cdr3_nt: TGCGCCAGCAGTGAGTCGACTCCGGAGGTGGCCCAGCATTTT
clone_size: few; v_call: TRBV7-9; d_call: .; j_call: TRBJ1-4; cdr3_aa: CASSLGTATNEKLFF; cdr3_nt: TGTGCCAGCAGCTTAGGGACAGCAACTAATGAAAAACTGTTTTTT
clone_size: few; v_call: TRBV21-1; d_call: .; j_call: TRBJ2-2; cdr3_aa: CASSNLPQGNRTTGELFF; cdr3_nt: TGTGCCAGCAGCAACCTTCCCCAAGGTAACAGAACCACCGGGGAGCTGTTTTTT
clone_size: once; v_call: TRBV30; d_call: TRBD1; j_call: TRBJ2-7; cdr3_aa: CAWSDGTGGEQYF; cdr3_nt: TGTGCCTGGAGTGACGGGACAGGGGGCGAGCAGTACTTC
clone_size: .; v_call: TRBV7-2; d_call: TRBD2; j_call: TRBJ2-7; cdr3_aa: CASSFGGTSDGHEQYF; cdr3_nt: TGTGCCAGCAGCTTCGGCGGGACTAGCGATGGCCACGAGCAGTACTTC
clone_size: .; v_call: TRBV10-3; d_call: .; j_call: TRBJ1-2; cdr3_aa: CASTPGNDARGYTF; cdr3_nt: TGTGCCTCCACCCCAGGGAACGACGCGCGTGGCTACACCTTC